The 31 T cell receptor beta chains presented below share a single source sample, sequenced in a study of T cell responses to AZD1222 COVID-19 vaccine. Some clones are missing from TCRdb's copy, which holds only in-frame ones; the method was immunoSEQ multiplex PCR. The profile shows more than 70,000 clones, 70% to 90% of them singletons. The sequencing here drew on peripheral blood, taken on day 0 of AZD1222 vaccination. Receptors were obtained from an adult in good health.

The chain is built from TRBV6-5 and TRBJ1-2; 7 bases are shared with TRBD1. From germline, CDR1 is MNHEY and CDR2 SVGAGI. The CDR3 spans 13 residues. V lost 7 bases to trimming and J lost 8 bases; unmatched junction nucleotides: 10. The CDR3 here is CASTSGTARGYTF. CDR3 sequence (DNA): TGTGCCAGCACCTCGGGGACAGCTAGGGGCTACACCTTC.

This clone was detected once. The rearrangement joins TRBV5-6 to TRBJ2-2; 10 nucleotides agree with TRBD1. Germline loops: CDR1 SGHDT, CDR2 YYEEEE. The V segment lost 0 bases and the J segment 7 bases; nucleotides outside the gene matches: 6. The CDR3 consists of 16 residues. As DNA, the CDR3 is TGTGCCAGCAGCTTGGTTGGGACAGGGGCTATCGGGGAGCTGTTTTTT. It specifies CASSLVGTGAIGELFF.

The rearrangement links TRBV29-1 to TRBJ1-1, with D uncertain. This CDR3 is 12 amino acids long. The germline CDR1 and CDR2 sequences are SQVTM and ANQGSEA. Trimming took off 3 bases at V and 4 bases at J, with 9 bases between the two ends. The CDR3 DNA reads as TGCAGCGTTGAGAGTGTCCCCACTGAAGCTTTCTTT. It specifies CSVESVPTEAFF.

V usage is TRBV6-2 or TRBV6-3 and J usage is TRBJ1-2; no clear D. Germline CDR1 MNHEY, CDR2 SVGEGT. The length of the CDR3 is 13 residues. Trimming stripped 4 bases from V and 3 bases from J, with 9 bases between. CDR3 DNA sequence: TGTGCCAGCAGTTTACCCACCCACTATGGCTACACCTTC. This sequence encodes CASSLPTHYGYTF.

This clone was seen only a few times. The rearrangement links TRBV27 to TRBJ2-6, with TRBD2 matching 10 bases. Per germline, CDR1 MNHEY and CDR2 SMNVEV (reference sequence). This CDR3 spans 16 amino acids. V lost 7 bases to trimming and J lost 4 bases; unmatched junction nucleotides: 7. CDR3 sequence (DNA): TGTGCCAGCAAGCCAGCGGGGGGGCTAGGGGCCAACGTCCTGACTTTC. Protein product: CASKPAGGLGANVLTF. The full variable domain, its missing parts supplied by reference TRBV27 and TRBJ2-6, is EAQVTQNPRYLITVTGKKLTVTCSQNMNHEYMSWYRQDPGLGLRQIYYSMNVEVTDKGDVPEGYKVSRKEKRNFPLILESPSPNQTSLYFCASKPAGGLGANVLTFGAGSRLTVL.

V is TRBV4-1 and J is TRBJ1-1; D gene uncertain. This CDR3 region has 14 residues. Germline values: CDR1 MGHRA, CDR2 YSYEKL. The V end lost 3 bases, the J end lost 0 bases, and 8 bases lay between the germline ends. CDR3 sequence reads: CASSQQVMNTEAFF. The CDR3 region has the DNA TGCGCCAGCAGCCAGCAAGTTATGAACACTGAAGCTTTCTTT.

The chain uses TRBV5-8 and TRBJ1-2; tentatively, D is TRBD1 (5 bases). Per germline, CDR1 SGHTS and CDR2 YDEGEE. The CDR3 is made up of 14 amino acids. Between the trimmed V and J ends, which lost 4 bases and 2 bases, there was a span of 12 bases. This chain's CDR3 is CASSPLGGNYGYTF. For the CDR3, the DNA is TGTGCCAGCAGCCCCCTCGGGGGGAACTATGGCTACACCTTC. The full variable domain, its missing parts supplied by reference TRBV5-8 and TRBJ1-2, is EAGVTQSPTHLIKTRGQQATLRCSPISGHTSVYWYQQALGLGLQFLLWYDEGEERNRGNFPPRFSGRQFPNYSSELNVNALELEDSALYLCASSPLGGNYGYTFGSGTRLTVV.

The gene calls are TRBV19 and TRBJ2-3; no firm D call. This CDR3 contains 16 residues. Germline V lookup: CDR1 LNHDA, CDR2 SQIVND (reference sequence). V was trimmed by 5 bases and J by 3 bases, leaving 18 bases between them. The CDR3 DNA sequence: TGTGCCAGTAGTTGGAGCGCGAGGCGCCGGACAGATACGCAGTATTTT. This gives the protein CASSWSARRRTDTQYF.

The gene calls are TRBV5-1 and TRBJ2-1; the match to TRBD1 covers 10 bases. In germline, CDR1 is SGHRS, CDR2 YFSETQ. The length of the CDR3 is 17 residues. V trimming: 3 bases; J trimming: 9 bases; junction bases outside the gene matches: 15. CDR3 residues: CASSSPPGTGAPIEQFF. Here the CDR3 DNA reads TGCGCCAGCAGCTCCCCCCCCGGGACAGGGGCCCCCATTGAGCAGTTCTTC. Full variable domain (outside the CDR3, taken from reference TRBV5-1 and TRBJ2-1): KAGVTQTPRYLIKTRGQQVTLSCSPISGHRSVSWYQQTPGQGLQFLFEYFSETQRNKGNFPGRFSGRQFSNSRSEMNVSTLELGDSALYLCASSSPPGTGAPIEQFFGPGTRLTVL.

This clone was seen only once. The chain recombines TRBV3-1 (or the pseudogene TRBV3-2) with TRBJ1-2; D is unclear. V gave up 8 bases and J gave up 0 bases, with 7 bases separating them. The CDR3 is made up of 12 amino acids. CDR1 and CDR2 from the germline V gene are LGHDT and YNNKEL (reference sequence). The CDR3 sequence is CASGQTNYGYTF. CDR3 coding DNA: TGTGCCAGCGGTCAAACTAACTATGGCTACACCTTC.

The chain is built from TRBV4-3 and TRBJ1-5; D gene unclear. This CDR3 contains 15 residues. V lost 4 bases and J lost 1, with 11 bases in between. Germline CDR1 LGHNA, CDR2 YSLEER. The CDR3 DNA reads TGCGCCAGCAGCCCCGGCCCGGGGAGCAATCAGCCCCAGCATTTT. This gives the protein CASSPGPGSNQPQHF.

The chain recombines TRBV27 with TRBJ1-5; D is unclear. This CDR3 region has 15 residues. Per the germline V gene, CDR1 is MNHEY and CDR2 is SMNVEV (reference sequence). With 6 bases removed from V and 0 bases from J, the gap between germline ends came to 12 bases. CDR3 coding DNA: TGTGCCAGCAGACGTGAGGGCTTTAGCAATCAGCCCCAGCATTTT. Amino acids: CASRREGFSNQPQHF.

V and J are TRBV7-9 and TRBJ2-7; 16 bases are a match to TRBD2. Trimming cost V 6 bases and J 0 bases; bases outside gene matches: 11. Germline loops: CDR1 SEHNR, CDR2 FQNEAQ (reference sequence). The CDR3 consists of 19 residues. CDR3 region: CASSPPPGLAGGPSYEQYF. In nucleotides, the CDR3 is TGTGCCAGCAGTCCGCCCCCGGGACTAGCGGGGGGGCCCTCCTACGAGCAGTACTTC.

This chain connects TRBV7-9 to TRBJ2-1; a weak D match, TRBD2 (5 bases). V dropped 1 base and J dropped 5 bases, with 15 bases sitting between them. The CDR3 contains 16 residues. From germline, CDR1 is SEHNR and CDR2 FQNEAQ (reference sequence). CDR3 loop: CASSLGAGSWDNEQFF. The CDR3 DNA sequence: TGTGCCAGCAGCTTAGGGGCGGGCTCCTGGGACAATGAGCAGTTCTTC.

This chain links TRBV9 with TRBJ1-1; D is ambiguous. Germline V gene lookup returns CDR1 SGDLS and CDR2 YYNGEE. Trimming removed 5 bases at V and 1 base at J, with 9 bases between. The CDR3 runs 13 residues. CDR3 region: CASSAWGNTEAFF. In DNA form, the CDR3 reads TGTGCCAGCAGTGCCTGGGGGAACACTGAAGCTTTCTTT.

The chain has TRBV11-3 and TRBJ2-2, with 15 bases aligning to TRBD2. The length of the CDR3 is 17 residues. Germline CDR1 SGHNT, CDR2 YENEEA. The V gene end was trimmed by 5 bases and the J gene end by 5 bases; junction bases not matched to a gene: 6. The DNA for the CDR3 is TGTGCCAGCAGCACGGGACTAGCGGGGGGAGGAACCGGGGAGCTGTTTTTT. It is translated as CASSTGLAGGGTGELFF.

This clone was counted once. The CDR3: CASILGRANTGELFF. CDR3 bases: TGTGCCAGCATACTGGGACGGGCGAACACCGGGGAGCTGTTTTTT. The chain combines TRBV6-5 with TRBJ2-2, with D perhaps being TRBD1 or TRBD2 (5 bases each). Germline values: CDR1 MNHEY, CDR2 SVGAGI. This CDR3 is built from 15 residues. V lost 7 bases and J lost 0, with 12 bases in between.

This clone was recorded only once. CDR3: CASLLAGDRTGELFF. DNA for the CDR3: TGTGCCAGCCTTCTCGCGGGGGATAGGACCGGGGAGCTGTTTTTT. This rearrangement joins TRBV6-5 to TRBJ2-2; 7 bases are a match to TRBD2. The CDR3 covers 15 residues. Germline CDR1 reads MNHEY; CDR2 reads SVGAGI. The V gene end was trimmed by 8 bases and the J gene end by 5 bases; junction bases not matched to a gene: 11.

This chain links TRBV28 with TRBJ2-6; a possible D gene is TRBD1 (5 bases). Germline assignment: CDR1 MDHEN and CDR2 SYDVKM. V dropped 5 bases and J dropped 0 bases, with 23 bases sitting between them. The CDR3 covers 20 residues. CDR3 protein: CASSPTPGKGGSSGANVLTF. The CDR3 nucleotides read TGTGCCAGCAGTCCTACCCCAGGGAAGGGTGGGTCCTCTGGGGCCAACGTCCTGACTTTC.

This clone has only one observation. V and J are TRBV29-1 and TRBJ1-3; TRBD1 matches at 7 bases. Unmatched junction bases numbered 6, after V lost 6 bases and J lost 4 bases. CDR1 is SQVTM and CDR2 is ANQGSEA in the germline V gene. CDR3 length: 13 residues. For the CDR3, the DNA is TGCAGCGTAGATACAGGGGCCGGAAACACCATATATTTT. Its protein product is CSVDTGAGNTIYF.

This chain links TRBV25-1 with TRBJ1-4, with D unresolved. Germline V gene data show CDR1 as MGHDK and CDR2 as SYGVNS. There are 15 residues in the CDR3. Between the trimmed V and J ends, which lost 4 bases and 1 base, there was a span of 10 bases. CDR3 residues: CASSGGSGTNEKLFF. CDR3 DNA sequence: TGTGCCAGCAGTGGGGGAAGCGGAACTAATGAAAAACTGTTTTTT.

The rearrangement joins TRBV29-1 to TRBJ1-2; weak D call: TRBD1 (6 bases). Trimming cost V 3 bases and J 5 bases, with 13 bases left between them. The germline CDR1 and CDR2 sequences are SQVTM and ANQGSEA. This CDR3 comprises 13 residues. The CDR3 is CSVDSGAGYGYTF. The CDR3 DNA reads TGCAGCGTTGATTCGGGGGCGGGGTATGGCTACACCTTC.

Turning to this clone: In the same sample, other DNA sequences code for this CDR3. The chain carries TRBV6-5 and TRBJ2-2; D is uncertain. This CDR3 contains 12 residues. Germline V lookup: CDR1 MNHEY, CDR2 SVGAGI. Trimming removed 0 bases at V and 6 bases at J, with 2 bases between. The CDR3 DNA follows: TGTGCCAGCAGTTACTCAGCCGGGGAGCTGTTTTTT. Translating it yields CASSYSAGELFF.

J is TRBJ2-7 and V is TRBV7-2; the D gene is possibly TRBD2 (6 bases). This CDR3 is built from 14 residues. CDR1 and CDR2 (germline): SGHTA, FQGNSA. Trimming took 7 bases from V and 6 from J, leaving 19 bases between them. The CDR3 spells CASKKGGEFAEQYF. The CDR3 DNA reads TGTGCCAGCAAAAAAGGAGGGGAATTCGCCGAGCAGTACTTC.

The V gene is TRBV5-1, the J gene TRBJ2-5, with 7 bases matching TRBD1. The germline V gene encodes CDR1 SGHRS and CDR2 YFSETQ. With 0 bases clipped from V and 5 bases from J, the junction kept 4 bases outside the gene matches. This CDR3 is 14 amino acids long. The CDR3 spells CASSLDRGGETQYF. CDR3 bases: TGCGCCAGCAGCTTGGACAGGGGTGGGGAGACCCAGTACTTC.

This rearrangement joins TRBV6-5 to TRBJ1-2, with D perhaps matching TRBD1 (6 bases). CDR3 length: 13 residues. V was pared by 10 bases and J by 4 bases, with 16 bases between. The germline V gene encodes CDR1 MNHEY and CDR2 SVGAGI. Here the CDR3 DNA reads TGTGCCACAGGGAAGACAGGTTCCTATGGCTACACCTTC. Its protein is CATGKTGSYGYTF.

This clone turned up a few times. The CDR3 sequence: CASSLASMNTEAFF. CDR3 coding DNA: TGTGCCAGCAGCTTGGCCTCAATGAACACTGAAGCTTTCTTT. This chain connects TRBV5-4 to TRBJ1-1; D call uncertain. This CDR3 region has 14 residues. V dropped 0 bases and J dropped 0 bases, with 6 bases sitting between them. CDR1 SGHNT and CDR2 YYREEE come from the germline V gene (reference sequence).

J is TRBJ2-2 and V is TRBV7-3; 9 bases are a match to TRBD1. This CDR3 contains 16 residues. CDR1 and CDR2 (germline): SGHTA, FQGTGA. The J segment lost 7 bases and the V segment lost 5 bases, leaving 11 bases of the junction unmatched. As DNA, the CDR3 is TGTGCCAGCAGCCCAAGGGGGACAGGGAAACTCGGGGAGCTGTTTTTT. Translation: CASSPRGTGKLGELFF.

The chain joins TRBV7-3 to TRBJ1-6; D might be TRBD1 (5 bases). This CDR3 region has 16 residues. Germline CDR1 reads SGHTA; CDR2 reads FQGTGA. V was pared by 4 bases and J by 4 bases, with 14 bases between. The CDR3 protein is CASSSLARAYNSPLHF. CDR3 sequence (DNA): TGTGCCAGCAGCTCCCTAGCCAGGGCTTATAATTCACCCCTCCACTTT.

This clone was seen once. This chain links TRBV11-3 with TRBJ1-2; 7 nucleotides agree with TRBD1. Per germline, CDR1 SGHNT and CDR2 YENEEA. V lost 2 bases to trimming and J lost 2 bases; unmatched junction nucleotides: 14. There are 18 residues in the CDR3. The CDR3 loop reads CASSLRPPYRGSNYGYTF. The DNA of the CDR3 is TGTGCCAGCAGCTTACGTCCCCCATACAGGGGATCGAACTATGGCTACACCTTC.

The chain couples TRBV13 to TRBJ2-1; D is possibly TRBD1 (5 bases). The ends were cut back, 1 base at V and 6 bases at J, with 13 bases in the middle. Germline loops: CDR1 PRHDT, CDR2 FYEKMQ (reference sequence). This CDR3 contains 15 residues. This CDR3 reads CASSLVRVITNEQFF. Written as DNA, the CDR3 is TGTGCCAGCAGCTTAGTCAGGGTGATAACCAATGAGCAGTTCTTC. Full variable domain (missing parts from reference TRBV13 and TRBJ2-1): AAGVIQSPRHLIKEKRETATLKCYPIPRHDTVYWYQQGPGQDPQFLISFYEKMQSDKGSIPDRFSAQQFSDYHSELNMSSLELGDSALYFCASSLVRVITNEQFFGPGTRLTVL.